This is a list of T cell receptor beta chains from one sample in a study of regulatory T cells in long-lasting Graves disease. TCRdb re-derived calls from the multiplex PCR reads in MiXCR, one entry per CDR3 protein. The sample lists roughly 450,000 distinct CDR3 sequences; under 25% were seen once. The input for sequencing was peripheral blood mononuclear cells (PBMCs), taken when the disease was refractory, from a patient treated with antithyroid drugs. These receptors all stem from a female donor with Graves disease. CDR3s include the opening cysteine and the closing phenylalanine or tryptophan. Each record gives: D gene, J gene, V gene, CDR3 protein. D genes are given only for firm matches.

d_gene: -
j_gene: TRBJ2-7
v_gene: TRBV6-9
CDR3aa: CASSYSSQAYEQYF

d_gene: -
j_gene: TRBJ1-1
v_gene: TRBV10-3
CDR3aa: CAISESEVGTEAFF

d_gene: TRBD2
j_gene: TRBJ2-1
v_gene: TRBV12-3/TRBV12-4
CDR3aa: CASSPTLAGGLYNEQFF

d_gene: -
j_gene: TRBJ1-5
v_gene: TRBV5-1
CDR3aa: CASRVGAGDNQPQHF

d_gene: -
j_gene: TRBJ2-5
v_gene: TRBV7-6
CDR3aa: CASSLSRSEAETQYF

d_gene: -
j_gene: TRBJ2-5
v_gene: TRBV28
CDR3aa: CASTGRAQGTQYF

d_gene: -
j_gene: TRBJ2-5
v_gene: TRBV19
CDR3aa: CASSISTGIQETQYF

d_gene: -
j_gene: TRBJ2-2
v_gene: TRBV9
CDR3aa: CASSDGGSANTGELFF

d_gene: TRBD2
j_gene: TRBJ2-7
v_gene: TRBV11-3
CDR3aa: CASSSPGLAGVHEQYF

d_gene: TRBD1
j_gene: TRBJ2-7
v_gene: TRBV7-2
CDR3aa: CASSPGTVAYEQYF

d_gene: -
j_gene: TRBJ1-1
v_gene: TRBV6-2/TRBV6-3
CDR3aa: CASSYIQEMNTEAFF

d_gene: TRBD1
j_gene: TRBJ2-2
v_gene: TRBV7-2
CDR3aa: CASSPRQTGVTGELFF

d_gene: TRBD1
j_gene: TRBJ1-2
v_gene: TRBV7-9
CDR3aa: CASSSRQGDSNYGYTF